The 13 T cell receptor beta chains below all came from one sample that was sequenced in a study of blood T cell repertoires in COVID-19. Only in-frame clones appear in the TCRdb table, and some are missing; sequencing was by immunoSEQ multiplex PCR. The table includes roughly 100,000 clones, 89% detected once. The sequenced sample consisted of peripheral blood. The receptor source for this set is a woman in her 70s with acute or convalescent COVID-19.

This chain uses TRBV2 with TRBJ2-1; 8 positions match TRBD2. This CDR3 is 13 amino acids long. Germline CDR1 SNHLY, CDR2 FYNNEI. The V and J ends lost 3 bases and 9 bases, in that order; junction bases with no gene match: 4. In DNA, the CDR3 is TGTGCCAGCAGTGAGGGACTAGGGGGTGAGCAGTTCTTC. Its protein is CASSEGLGGEQFF.

The rearrangement joins TRBV5-1 to TRBJ2-1; 12 bases match TRBD1. Germline assignment: CDR1 SGHRS and CDR2 YFSETQ. The CDR3 has 16 amino acids. Losses at the gene ends were 2 bases for V and 6 bases for J; bases not matched to a gene: 6. The CDR3 sequence is CASSLTGQGAINEQFF. DNA of the CDR3: TGCGCCAGCAGCTTAACGGGACAGGGGGCAATCAATGAGCAGTTCTTC.

CDR3: CASMVRQGKNIQYF. The CDR3 DNA sequence: TGCGCCAGCATGGTTCGACAGGGGAAAAACATTCAGTACTTC. The rearrangement links TRBV5-1 to TRBJ2-4; 8 nucleotides line up with TRBD1. Germline-derived CDR1 and CDR2 are SGHRS and YFSETQ. With 6 bases clipped from V and 4 bases from J, the junction kept 6 bases outside the gene matches. There are 14 residues in the CDR3.

Only a few counts were recorded for this clone. CDR3 protein: CASSQWFTVRINQPQHF. The CDR3 region has the DNA TGCGCCAGCAGCCAATGGTTTACCGTCAGGATCAATCAGCCCCAGCATTTT. V is TRBV4-1 and J is TRBJ1-5; D call uncertain. Looked up from germline, CDR1 is MGHRA and CDR2 is YSYEKL. Trimming shortened V by 2 bases and J by 3 bases, and 17 bases separated the two germline ends. The CDR3 totals 17 residues.

The rearrangement joins TRBV4-2 to TRBJ2-1; 14 positions match TRBD2. The length of the CDR3 is 19 residues. The J segment lost 4 bases and the V segment lost 4 bases, leaving 12 bases of the junction unmatched. From germline, CDR1 is LGHNA and CDR2 YNFKEQ. CDR3 nucleotide sequence: TGTGCCAGCAGCCCCCGCCCGGGACTAGCGGGGGCCTATTACAATGAGCAGTTCTTC. Residues: CASSPRPGLAGAYYNEQFF.

This clone was counted only a few times. The gene calls are TRBV6-2 or TRBV6-3 and TRBJ2-3, with 7 nucleotides matching TRBD2. V dropped 5 bases and J dropped 3; count of bases not matched to a gene: 14. The germline V gene has CDR1 MNHEY and CDR2 SVGEGT. The CDR3 extends over 17 amino acids. CDR3 bases: TGTGCCAGCAGTGGCCCTAAGGGGAGCGGGAAGACAGATACGCAGTATTTT. This encodes CASSGPKGSGKTDTQYF.

The chain carries TRBV19 and TRBJ2-3, with TRBD1 matching over 12 bases. Germline V gives CDR1 LNHDA, CDR2 SQIVND (reference sequence). This CDR3 comprises 16 residues. Unmatched junction bases numbered 4, after V lost 6 bases and J lost 0 bases. CDR3 nucleotide sequence: TGTGCCAGTAGCAGGGACAGGGGGCCGAGCACAGATACGCAGTATTTT. It is translated as CASSRDRGPSTDTQYF.

The V and J genes are TRBV7-2 and TRBJ2-5; a weak D match, TRBD1 (6 bases). Germline CDR1 SGHTA, CDR2 FQGNSA. This CDR3 contains 14 residues. V gave up 6 bases and J gave up 7 bases, with 18 bases separating them. The CDR3 is CASRRGGGAATQYF. As DNA, the CDR3 is TGTGCCAGCAGGAGGGGTGGGGGCGCAGCGACCCAGTACTTC. The complete variable domain, with remaining parts taken from reference TRBV7-2 and TRBJ2-5, reads GAGVSQSPSNKVTEKGKDVELRCDPISGHTALYWYRQSLGQGLEFLIYFQGNSAPDKSGLPSDRFSAERTGGSVSTLTIQRTQQEDSAVYLCASRRGGGAATQYFGPGTRLLVL.

To note about this clone: Its ends do not fully match the called genes, so a read error is possible. CDR3 coding DNA: TGTGCCAGCAACTTAACGTTTTGGACAGGGAATTCACCCCTCCACTTT. Translated: CASNLTFWTGNSPLHF. This rearrangement joins TRBV7-2 to TRBJ1-6; 8 bases align to TRBD1. This CDR3 has 16 residues. Germline CDR1 reads SGHTA; CDR2 reads FQGNSA. The whole variable domain, filled in from reference TRBV7-2 and TRBJ1-6, reads GAGVSQSPSNKVTEKGKDVELRCDPISGHTALYWYRQSLGQGLEFLIYFQGNSAPDKSGLPSDRFSAERTGGSVSTLTIQRTQQEDSAVYLCASNLTFWTGNSPLHFGNGTRLTVT.

The V call is TRBV6-5, the J call TRBJ1-2; D unresolved. V lost 0 bases and J lost 8, with 13 bases in between. The CDR3 has 14 residues. Germline V gene lookup returns CDR1 MNHEY and CDR2 SVGAGI. The CDR3 region has the DNA TGTGCCAGCAGTTACTCGAACGGGGTCCGGGGCTACACCTTC. Translating it yields CASSYSNGVRGYTF.

J is TRBJ2-2 and V is TRBV21-1; the DNA was not used to check the table's D call, TRBD2. TRBV21-1 is a known pseudogene. This CDR3 is 13 amino acids long. The DNA for the CDR3 is TGTGCCAGCAGCAAAAGAGGCACCGGGGAGCTGTTTTTT. It translates to CASSKRGTGELFF.

Comment on this clone: Germline is not matched at one junction end, which may reflect a read error. This chain joins TRBV5-8 and TRBJ2-1, with TRBD2 matching 13 bases. The germline V gene has CDR1 SGHTS and CDR2 YDEGEE. The CDR3 consists of 15 residues. The CDR3 DNA reads as TGTGCCAGCAGCTGGGGACTAGCGGGACCCCCTCAACTAATCTTC. Translating it yields CASSWGLAGPPQLIF.

The chain carries TRBV9 and TRBJ1-2; D possibly corresponds to TRBD1 (5 bases). The V and J ends lost 3 bases and 7 bases respectively, with 16 bases between them. The V gene's germline CDR1 is SGDLS and CDR2 YYNGEE. This CDR3 has 14 amino acids. The CDR3 spells CASSATQGVVGYTF. The CDR3 DNA sequence: TGTGCCAGCAGCGCGACTCAGGGTGTCGTTGGCTACACCTTC.